This T cell receptor (beta chain) appears in the sequencing data of a study of CD8 T cells in ankylosing spondylitis. Study-level results: Disease-linked clones reportedly concentrated significantly in matched ankylosing spondylitis synovial fluid.

Libraries for TCR beta were made by quantitative 5'-RACE with molecular barcodes. TCRdb processed the 5' RACE reads anew with MiXCR; each CDR3 protein has one entry. The profile shows more than 150,000 distinct CDR3 sequences, 15% to 20% of them singletons. Many counts were recorded for this clonotype. What it binds is unknown. With V trimmed by 2 bases and J by 4 bases, 2 bases remained unmatched. The CDR3 covers 14 residues. This chain links TRBV12-3 or TRBV12-4 with TRBJ1-2; 9 positions match TRBD1. The material sequenced was blood, either unsorted or a sorted T cell fraction (not recorded which). The receptor comes from a male donor under 30 with ankylosing spondylitis or in good health (not recorded which). CDR3 loop: CASSLRTGVYGYTF. The CDR3 DNA reads TGTGCCAGCAGTTTACGGACAGGGGTCTATGGCTACACCTTC.